Each of the 20 T cell receptor beta chains below was sequenced from the same sample in a study of T-cell reconstitution after alpha-beta-depleted transplantation in children. Construction of the TCRbeta library involved unique molecular identifiers. TCRdb passed the PCR reads through MiXCR, listing each CDR3 protein once. The top ten clones hold 0.79% of a sample with 700,000 or so distinct CDR3 sequences, around 13% of them seen once. This specimen consisted of PBMCs, obtained before TCRalphabeta/CD19-depleted stem cell transplant. The receptors derive from a girl under 10 years old with congenital amegakaryocytic thrombocytopenia, due to receive a stem cell transplant.

A word on this clonotype: A much larger clone is a single base away; this may be a read error. The V gene is TRBV29-1, the J gene TRBJ2-1, with TRBD2 identical over 9 bases. V lost 2 bases, J lost 9 bases, and 11 bases stayed unmatched. The CDR3 is 15 residues long. Germline V gives CDR1 SQVTM, CDR2 ANQGSEA. CDR3 loop: CSVESGLAPRPEQFF. The DNA for the CDR3 is TGCAGCGTTGAATCTGGACTAGCGCCTCGCCCTGAGCAGTTCTTC.

This clonotype was recorded a few times. The chain employs TRBV29-1 and TRBJ2-5; D possibly corresponds to TRBD2 (6 bases). V dropped 4 bases and J dropped 4 bases, with 13 bases sitting between them. The CDR3 loop spans 13 amino acids. Germline V gene lookup returns CDR1 SQVTM and CDR2 ANQGSEA. The CDR3 is CSVVGQEGETQYF. The CDR3 DNA reads TGCAGCGTTGTGGGCCAGGAGGGAGAGACCCAGTACTTC.

This clonotype showed up just a few times. The CDR3 sequence is CASMAGRQETQYF. The CDR3 DNA follows: TGTGCCAGCATGGCGGGGCGACAAGAGACCCAGTACTTC. V usage is TRBV12-3 or TRBV12-4 and J usage is TRBJ2-5, with D tentatively TRBD2 (6 bases). The CDR3 length is 13 residues. V lost 7 bases and J 2 bases, leaving 11 bases between the germline ends.

This clonotype was seen many times. V and J are TRBV7-9 and TRBJ2-1; TRBD2 agrees at 7 bases. Per the germline V gene, CDR1 is SEHNR and CDR2 is FQNEAQ (reference sequence). V lost 2 bases and J lost 5; bases outside the gene matches: 9. The CDR3 extends over 16 amino acids. CDR3 DNA: TGTGCCAGCAGCTTAATAGCGGCTAGCGGTGACAATGAGCAGTTCTTC. This translates into CASSLIAASGDNEQFF.

In this sample, this clonotype turned up a few times. CDR3 sequence reads: CSAHAGDGYNEQFF. For the CDR3, the DNA is TGCAGCGCCCACGCAGGGGACGGCTACAATGAGCAGTTCTTC. The rearrangement uses TRBV20-1 and TRBJ2-1, with TRBD1 as a possible D gene (6 bases). The CDR3 has 14 amino acids. CDR1 DFQATT and CDR2 SNEGSKA come from the germline V gene (reference sequence).

This clonotype was counted many times. J is TRBJ1-2 and V is TRBV6-5; D remains unclear. The CDR3 totals 12 residues. The germline V gene has CDR1 MNHEY and CDR2 SVGAGI. V lost 5 bases to trimming and J lost 4 bases, with 8 bases between them. DNA of the CDR3: TGTGCCAGCAGTCCCGGGCGCTATGGCTACACCTTC. This codes for CASSPGRYGYTF.

This clonotype has more than one count but fewer than ten. The rearrangement links TRBV7-9 to TRBJ2-3; D not resolved. The germline V gene has CDR1 SEHNR and CDR2 FQNEAQ (reference sequence). This CDR3 is built from 15 residues. V lost 5 bases and J lost 4, with 16 bases in between. As DNA, the CDR3 is TGTGCCAGCAGCCACAAGAGGATCGAGGCAGATACGCAGTATTTT. It codes for CASSHKRIEADTQYF.

A few counts support this clonotype. The chain employs TRBV7-8 and TRBJ1-2; 8 bases align to TRBD1. CDR1 and CDR2 from the germline V gene are SGHVS and FQNEAQ. The V gene end was trimmed by 3 bases and the J gene end by 3 bases; junction bases not matched to a gene: 9. The CDR3 loop spans 16 amino acids. The CDR3 sequence is CASSLNPGGADYGYTF. CDR3 nucleotides: TGTGCCAGCAGCTTGAATCCAGGGGGCGCCGACTATGGCTACACCTTC.

This clonotype was detected only a few times. The chain is built from TRBV3-1 and TRBJ2-2; D is undetermined. The CDR3 has 17 residues. Between the trimmed V and J ends, which lost 4 bases and 0 bases, there was a span of 15 bases. Germline CDR1 and CDR2: LGHDT and YNNKEL (reference sequence). The CDR3 DNA reads as TGTGCCAGCAGCCCCTGGTCCGGCAGGACGAACACCGGGGAGCTGTTTTTT. It specifies CASSPWSGRTNTGELFF.

The V and J genes are TRBV20-1 and TRBJ1-4, with 7 positions matching TRBD1. The V gene end was trimmed by 3 bases and the J gene end by 5 bases; junction bases not matched to a gene: 3. CDR3 length: 13 residues. Germline V lookup: CDR1 DFQATT, CDR2 SNEGSKA (reference sequence). CDR3 sequence (DNA): TGCAGTGCTAGTACAGGGGCAAATGAAAAACTGTTTTTT. It yields the protein CSASTGANEKLFF.

The chain links TRBV2 to TRBJ2-7; D is possibly TRBD2 (5 bases). The ends were cut back, 7 bases at V and 0 bases at J, with 13 bases in the middle. The CDR3 loop spans 14 amino acids. Germline V gene sequence: CDR1 SNHLY, CDR2 FYNNEI. The CDR3 here is CASKYAGPSYEQYF. The DNA for the CDR3 is TGTGCCAGCAAATACGCGGGTCCCTCCTACGAGCAGTACTTC.

This clonotype was counted many times. The CDR3 sequence: CASSHHNRGDGYTF. The CDR3 nucleotides read TGTGCCAGCAGCCATCATAACCGAGGGGATGGCTACACCTTC. This chain uses TRBV12-3 or TRBV12-4 with TRBJ1-2; D might be TRBD1 (5 bases). The CDR3 is 14 residues long. V was pared by 6 bases and J by 6 bases, with 17 bases between.

Only a few counts were recorded for this clonotype. The chain carries TRBV20-1 and TRBJ1-5, with D tentatively TRBD1 (5 bases). V was clipped by 3 bases and J by 4 bases, with 10 bases between them. Germline V CDR1 and CDR2: DFQATT, SNEGSKA (reference sequence). This CDR3 has 13 amino acids. CDR3 DNA: TGCAGTGCTAGTGGGGCGCGGAATCAGCCCCAGCATTTT. Translated: CSASGARNQPQHF.

V gene TRBV5-4 combines with J gene TRBJ2-7, with D maybe TRBD1 (5 bases). CDR3 length: 13 residues. The V end was cut by 2 bases, the J end by 6 bases, with 12 bases between. Germline-derived CDR1 and CDR2 are SGHNT and YYREEE (reference sequence). The CDR3 DNA is TGTGCCAGCAGCTTACCCGACAGATCCGAGCAGTACTTC. Its protein is CASSLPDRSEQYF.

This sequence joins TRBV7-2 and TRBJ2-3, with a possible D match to TRBD2 (5 bases). The V gene's germline CDR1 is SGHTA and CDR2 FQGNSA. This CDR3 contains 14 residues. V lost 3 bases to trimming and J lost 2 bases, with 9 bases between them. Here the CDR3 DNA reads TGTGCCAGCAGCTTTACAGCGGCCACAGATACGCAGTATTTT. Translating gives CASSFTAATDTQYF.

There are many counts of this clonotype. The gene calls are TRBV12-3 or TRBV12-4 and TRBJ2-3, with D unresolved. This CDR3 region has 14 residues. V was shortened by 3 bases and J by 2 bases, with 9 bases between the two germline ends. In DNA form, the CDR3 reads TGTGCCAGCAGTTTCATGCTTTACACAGATACGCAGTATTTT. Protein sequence: CASSFMLYTDTQYF.

This clonotype was picked up many times. V and J are TRBV12-3 or TRBV12-4 and TRBJ1-1, with D hard to call. The CDR3 covers 11 residues. The V end was cut by 10 bases, the J end by 1 base, with 7 bases between. CDR3 in amino acids: CATFRNTEAFF. Written as DNA, the CDR3 is TGTGCCACATTCCGGAACACTGAAGCTTTCTTT.

This clonotype has at least ten counts. The V and J genes are TRBV10-3 and TRBJ2-1; D perhaps matches TRBD2 (6 bases). V dropped 7 bases and J dropped 7 bases, with 14 bases sitting between them. This CDR3 is 13 amino acids long. Germline CDR1 reads ENHRY; CDR2 reads SYGVKD. CDR3 residues: CAITGGDRNEQFF. The DNA of the CDR3 is TGTGCCATCACCGGAGGGGATAGGAATGAGCAGTTCTTC.

The chain links TRBV12-3 or TRBV12-4 to TRBJ2-5; D gene ambiguous. CDR3 length: 14 amino acids. Trimming pared 6 bases from V and 7 bases from J, leaving 18 bases between. The CDR3 nucleotides read TGTGCCAGCAGCGACCTCCAGAGAGAAGGGACCCAGTACTTC. Translation: CASSDLQREGTQYF.

This clonotype was counted at least ten times. This chain links TRBV7-8 with TRBJ2-7; D is possibly TRBD2 (6 bases). This CDR3 region has 16 residues. With 8 bases removed from V and 5 bases from J, the gap between germline ends came to 25 bases. Germline V gene lookup returns CDR1 SGHVS and CDR2 FQNEAQ. This chain's CDR3 is CASSSGGIALDHEQYF. In nucleotides, the CDR3 is TGTGCCAGCTCCTCCGGCGGGATTGCCCTGGATCACGAGCAGTACTTC.